A selection of T cell receptor beta chains follows, all from one sample in a study of blood T cell repertoires in COVID-19. Assay used: immunoSEQ multiplex PCR; TCRdb lists only in-frame clones, some missing. The table records over 150,000 clones, 80% to 90% of them present only once. Sample: peripheral blood. Source of these receptors: an older woman with COVID-19, enrolled during active disease. The CDR3 runs from the conserved cysteine through the conserved F or W. D genes are given only for firm matches. Not every row has a clone size; where given, it reads once, few, many or a size class.

V: TRBV28; J: TRBJ1-4; size: NA; D: NA; length: 14; CDR3: CASSFTRVDEKLFF; DNA: TGTGCCAGCAGTTTCACCAGGGTAGATGAAAAACTGTTTTTT
V: TRBV5-6; J: TRBJ2-5; size: NA; D: NA; length: 15; CDR3: CASSGMDSLQETQYF; DNA: TGTGCCAGCAGCGGAATGGACAGCCTGCAAGAGACCCAGTACTTC
V: TRBV19; J: TRBJ2-1; size: NA; D: TRBD2; length: 16; CDR3: CASRNFLAGGPGEQFF; DNA: TGTGCCAGTAGAAATTTTCTAGCGGGGGGGCCGGGTGAGCAGTTCTTC
V: TRBV9; J: TRBJ2-3; size: NA; D: TRBD2; length: 17; CDR3: CASSVVGSGGAGDTQYF; DNA: TGTGCCAGCAGCGTAGTGGGTAGCGGGGGGGCCGGCGATACGCAGTATTTT
V: TRBV27; J: TRBJ1-1; size: NA; D: TRBD1; length: 14; CDR3: CASTGNRGNTEAFF; DNA: TGTGCCAGCACCGGGAACAGGGGAAACACTGAAGCTTTCTTT
V: TRBV27; J: TRBJ1-2; size: NA; D: NA; length: 15; CDR3: CASTPRGRGNYGYTF; DNA: TGTGCCAGCACTCCCAGGGGCAGGGGAAACTATGGCTACACCTTC
V: TRBV25-1; J: TRBJ2-1; size: NA; D: TRBD1; length: 15; CDR3: CASSDPGQGTNEQFF; DNA: TGTGCCAGCAGTGACCCGGGACAGGGTACCAATGAGCAGTTCTTC
V: TRBV29-1; J: TRBJ1-1; size: NA; D: TRBD1; length: 13; CDR3: CSAGQGAGTEAFF; DNA: TGCAGCGCTGGACAGGGGGCAGGTACTGAAGCTTTCTTT
V: TRBV2; J: TRBJ1-1; size: NA; D: NA; length: 11; CDR3: CASKPIIEAFF; DNA: TGTGCCAGCAAGCCCATAATTGAAGCTTTCTTT
V: TRBV11-2; J: TRBJ1-5; size: NA; D: NA; length: 14; CDR3: CASSLATSNQPQHF; DNA: TGTGCCAGCAGCTTAGCTACTAGCAATCAGCCCCAGCATTTT
V: TRBV7-2; J: TRBJ2-2; size: NA; D: NA; length: 16; CDR3: CASSPPNAGRTGELFF; DNA: TGTGCCAGCAGCCCCCCCAATGCGGGTAGAACCGGGGAGCTGTTTTTT
V: TRBV3-1/TRBV3-2; J: TRBJ1-6; size: NA; D: NA; length: 14; CDR3: CASSHGEGGSPLHF; DNA: TGTGCCAGCAGCCATGGAGAAGGAGGTTCACCCCTCCACTTT
V: TRBV6-6; J: TRBJ1-1; size: NA; D: NA; length: 13; CDR3: CASSLSQGTEAFF; DNA: TGTGCCAGCAGTTTATCGCAGGGTACGGAAGCTTTCTTT
V: TRBV28; J: TRBJ2-7; size: NA; D: NA; length: 12; CDR3: CASSLVGREQYF; DNA: TGTGCCAGCAGTTTAGTGGGGCGGGAGCAGTACTTC
V: TRBV7-9; J: TRBJ1-6; size: NA; D: TRBD1; length: 14; CDR3: CASSNTGDRSPLHF; DNA: TGTGCCAGCAGCAACACAGGGGATCGATCACCCCTCCACTTT
V: TRBV5-4; J: TRBJ1-4; size: NA; D: NA; length: 13; CDR3: CASSRTLNEKLFF; DNA: TGTGCCAGCAGCCGGACACTAAATGAAAAACTGTTTTTT
V: TRBV19; J: TRBJ2-1; size: few; D: NA; length: 14; CDR3: CASRVGHQNNEQFF; DNA: TGTGCCAGTAGAGTCGGACACCAGAACAATGAGCAGTTCTTC
V: TRBV15; J: TRBJ1-4; size: NA; D: NA; length: 16; CDR3: CATSRDYRAANEKLFF; DNA: TGTGCCACCAGCAGAGATTACAGGGCCGCTAATGAAAAACTGTTTTTT
V: TRBV27; J: TRBJ1-5; size: once; D: NA; length: 12; CDR3: CASSFTGQPQHF; DNA: TGTGCCAGCAGTTTCACAGGGCAGCCCCAGCATTTT
V: TRBV19; J: TRBJ1-5; size: NA; D: NA; length: 13; CDR3: CASTRVYNQPQHF; DNA: TGTGCCAGTACCAGGGTTTACAATCAGCCCCAGCATTTT
V: TRBV27; J: TRBJ1-6; size: few; D: TRBD1; length: 15; CDR3: CASTPEGALRSPLHF; DNA: TGTGCCAGCACCCCTGAGGGGGCTCTGCGGTCACCCCTCCACTTT
V: TRBV2; J: TRBJ2-7; size: NA; D: NA; length: 12; CDR3: CASSATQGEQYF; DNA: TGTGCCAGCAGTGCAACCCAGGGGGAGCAGTACTTC
V: TRBV15; J: TRBJ1-4; size: NA; D: NA; length: 16; CDR3: CATSRVLLANNEKLFF; DNA: TGTGCCACCAGCAGAGTATTGTTGGCAAATAATGAAAAACTGTTTTTT
V: TRBV28; J: TRBJ1-2; size: NA; D: TRBD1; length: 14; CDR3: CASRRTGFDYGYTF; DNA: TGTGCCAGCAGGCGGACAGGGTTCGACTATGGCTACACCTTC
V: TRBV30; J: TRBJ1-5; size: NA; D: NA; length: 13; CDR3: CAWTTGTNQPQHF; DNA: TGTGCCTGGACCACAGGGACCAATCAGCCCCAGCATTTT
V: TRBV7-8; J: TRBJ1-4; size: NA; D: NA; length: 16; CDR3: CASSTRQITTNEKLFF; DNA: TGTGCCAGCAGCACTCGACAGATCACAACTAATGAAAAACTGTTTTTT
V: TRBV7-2; J: TRBJ1-4; size: NA; D: TRBD1; length: 15; CDR3: CASSRSSTGREKLFF; DNA: TGTGCCAGCAGCCGTTCTTCGACAGGGCGGGAAAAACTGTTTTTT
V: TRBV5-6; J: TRBJ1-5; size: NA; D: NA; length: 16; CDR3: CASSSNRDSSNQPQHF; DNA: TGTGCCAGCAGCTCTAATCGGGACTCTAGCAATCAGCCCCAGCATTTT
V: TRBV7-9; J: TRBJ2-1; size: once; D: TRBD2; length: 17; CDR3: CASSRPEASGGAVEQFF; DNA: TGTGCCAGCAGCCGCCCAGAAGCTAGCGGGGGGGCCGTTGAGCAGTTCTTC
V: TRBV19; J: TRBJ1-3; size: NA; D: NA; length: 16; CDR3: CASSIDRTGGGNTIYF; DNA: TGTGCCAGTAGTATCGACAGGACTGGAGGCGGAAACACCATATATTTT
V: TRBV3-1/TRBV3-2; J: TRBJ2-5; size: NA; D: NA; length: 16; CDR3: CASSQMLTRRGETQYF; DNA: TGTGCCAGCAGCCAAATGCTGACCCGAAGGGGAGAGACCCAGTACTTC
V: TRBV7-3; J: TRBJ1-1; size: NA; D: NA; length: 14; CDR3: CASSPHRTADEAFF; DNA: TGTGCCAGCAGCCCACATCGTACAGCAGATGAAGCTTTCTTT
V: TRBV24-1; J: TRBJ2-3; size: NA; D: NA; length: 13; CDR3: CATSEKQGRGWYF; DNA: TGTGCCACCAGTGAGAAACAGGGTAGGGGGTGGTATTTT
V: TRBV27; J: TRBJ1-1; size: NA; D: TRBD1; length: 16; CDR3: CASTKDRASGQFEAFF; DNA: TGTGCCAGCACCAAGGACAGGGCCTCAGGGCAATTTGAAGCTTTCTTT
V: TRBV3-1/TRBV3-2; J: TRBJ1-5; size: NA; D: NA; length: 18; CDR3: CASSLLIPTELLNQPQHF; DNA: TGTGCCAGCAGCCTCCTAATCCCGACAGAACTCCTTAATCAGCCCCAGCATTTT
V: TRBV2; J: TRBJ1-1; size: NA; D: NA; length: 15; CDR3: CASSEISGTRQGAFF; DNA: TGTGCCAGCAGTGAGATATCCGGGACTCGCCAGGGAGCTTTCTTT
V: TRBV28; J: TRBJ2-5; size: NA; D: TRBD2; length: 15; CDR3: CASSPPRLAGGPEYF; DNA: TGTGCCAGCAGCCCCCCAAGACTAGCGGGGGGCCCGGAGTACTTC
V: TRBV4-1; J: TRBJ2-2; size: NA; D: NA; length: 14; CDR3: CASSPRGVTGELFF; DNA: TGCGCCAGCAGTCCCAGGGGGGTCACCGGGGAGCTGTTTTTT
V: TRBV5-1; J: TRBJ1-2; size: NA; D: NA; length: 14; CDR3: CASSTGGKDYGYTF; DNA: TGCGCCAGCAGCACCGGGGGGAAGGACTATGGCTACACCTTC
V: TRBV5-1; J: TRBJ2-3; size: NA; D: NA; length: 14; CDR3: CASSLDLQGDTQYF; DNA: TGCGCCAGCAGCCTCGACCTTCAGGGAGATACGCAGTATTTT